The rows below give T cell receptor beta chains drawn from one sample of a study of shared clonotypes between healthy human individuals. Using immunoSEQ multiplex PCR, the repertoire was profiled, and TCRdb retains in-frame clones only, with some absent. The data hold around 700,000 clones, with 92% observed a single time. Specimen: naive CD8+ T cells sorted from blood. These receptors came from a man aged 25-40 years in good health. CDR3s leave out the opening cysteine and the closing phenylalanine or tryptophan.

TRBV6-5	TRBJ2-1	ASSSGGNSYNEQF
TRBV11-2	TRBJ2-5	ASTNTGRSYQETQY
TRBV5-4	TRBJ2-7	ASSFGGNEQY
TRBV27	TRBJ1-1	ASSLPQGAAGTEAF
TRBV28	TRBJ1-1	ASSSRQGANGNTEAF
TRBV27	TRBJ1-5	ASSFSGRQPQH
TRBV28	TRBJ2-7	ASSFGAGASGSKSYEQY
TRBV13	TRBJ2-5	ASSSDRKETQY
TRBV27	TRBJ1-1	ASRIWVQGALTEAF
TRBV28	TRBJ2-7	ASSSRLLAGGPWEQY
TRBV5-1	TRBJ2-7	ASSLGIRDIGYEQY
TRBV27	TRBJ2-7	ASSSGLAGDNEQY
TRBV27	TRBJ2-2	ASSFSGVAGELF
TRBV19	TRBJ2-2	ASSIWFFTGELF
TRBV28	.	ASSLTLGRGYEQY
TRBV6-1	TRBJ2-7	ASREDEVFRDEQY
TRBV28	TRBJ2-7	ASSSARQGTYEQY
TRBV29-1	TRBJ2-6	SVTGQSTAGANVLT
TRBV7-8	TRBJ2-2	ASSSGGPQGARAGELF
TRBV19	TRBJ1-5	ASSIYNQPQH
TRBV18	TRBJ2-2	ASSKQAGELF
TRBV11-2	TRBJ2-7	ASSLLGRAYEQY
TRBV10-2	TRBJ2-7	ASSVDSSYEQY
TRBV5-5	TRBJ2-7	ASSLERAYEQY
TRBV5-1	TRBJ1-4	ASSPWGAPAEKLF
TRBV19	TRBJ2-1	ASSIARGGYNEQF
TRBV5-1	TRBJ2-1	ASSLDEGLAGASAYNEQF
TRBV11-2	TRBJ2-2	ASSSHPLQGGRGELF
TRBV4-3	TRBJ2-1	ASSPVRGPNEQF
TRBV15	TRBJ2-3	ATSRDGDTQY
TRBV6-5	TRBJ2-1	ASSYGTGGSNEQF
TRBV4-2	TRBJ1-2	ASSQNRVANYGYT
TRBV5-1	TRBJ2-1	ASSFGDSSYNEQF
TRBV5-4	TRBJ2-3	ASSYPPWRDSFTDTQY
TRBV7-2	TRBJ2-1	ASSLVVNEQF
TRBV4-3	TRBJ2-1	ASSQDPGLAGVGYNEQF
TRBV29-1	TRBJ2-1	SVVLAVYNEQF
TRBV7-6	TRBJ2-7	ASSLEGTESYEQY
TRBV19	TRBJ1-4	ASTHSIDRGPNEKLF
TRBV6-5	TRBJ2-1	ASSYSSSGVNEQF
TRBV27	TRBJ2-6	ASTFGASGANVLT
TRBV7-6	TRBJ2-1	ASSFRLAGANEQF
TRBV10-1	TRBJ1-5	ASSDRDSNQPQH